This T cell receptor (beta chain) came from a study of synovial regulatory T cells in juvenile arthritis. The wider study: A few patients were therapy-naive; 5 to 7 received methotrexate alone. Points from the study as a whole: Blood Treg cells that were inflammation-associated showed lower TCR diversity than other blood Treg cells.

Assay: immunoSEQ multiplex PCR; the TCRdb copy retains only in-frame clones and omits some. The specimen's table records several thousand clones. The CDR3 contains 12 residues. The DNA is not on file. Germline V CDR1 and CDR2: MNHNS, SASEGT. Worth noting for this clone: Its antigen remains unidentified.

Sequencing input: Treg cells from blood. Subset specified: remaining (HLA-DR-negative) circulating blood Treg cells. The TCR comes from a donor under 30 with juvenile idiopathic arthritis. V usage is TRBV6-1 and J usage is TRBJ2-3; TCRdb returns TRBD1, unconfirmable since there is no DNA. The CDR3 sequence: CASRQNTDTQYF.